This TCR beta chain was documented in a study of beta chain features in type 1 diabetes. What was sequenced were expressed TCRB transcripts, since all of the isolated RNA had been reverse transcribed. TCRdb keeps only in-frame clones here, not all; method: immunoSEQ multiplex PCR. The sample holds 430,000 or so clones, over 10% seen once. Cells sorted by CD45RO/CCR7/CD25/CD127/CD95/CD27 comprised CD4+ naive, central memory, regulatory and stem cell-like memory cells. CDR3 length: 13 residues. Trimming cost V 10 bases and J 3 bases; bases outside gene matches: 6. Germline assignment: CDR1 LNHDA and CDR2 SQIVND (reference sequence). This clone has a handful of counts. Its target is unknown. Notes on the study in general: The study left unresolved whether HLA type influences TCRB rearrangement.

The sequence came from a woman younger than 30 in good health. The chain has TRBV19 and TRBJ2-7; 10 nucleotides match TRBD2. The sequenced sample was naive CD4+ T cells from blood. Here the CDR3 DNA reads TGTGCCACCCGGCCTAGCGGGAGCTACGAGCAGTACTTC. This encodes CATRPSGSYEQYF.